The rows below give T cell receptor beta chains drawn from one sample of a study of OX40 agonist ivuxolimab in advanced cancers. Assay: immunoSEQ multiplex PCR; the TCRdb copy retains only in-frame clones and omits some. The profile shows about 58,000 clones, 70% to 90% of them singletons. Sample: CD4+ or CD8+ T cells sorted from blood, taken in a trial of the OX40 agonist ivuxolimab. Receptor source: an adult with an advanced solid tumor such as melanoma, head and neck, liver or kidney cancer. CDR3s include the opening cysteine and the closing phenylalanine or tryptophan. D genes are given only for firm matches. Size is stated for part of the rows, as once, few or many counts, or as a class when the clone is expanded.

v_gene,j_gene,abundance,len,d_gene,CDR3aa,CDR3nt
TRBV25-1,TRBJ2-6,NA,15,NA,CASQTTGTGANVLTF,TGTGCCAGCCAGACCACAGGGACTGGGGCCAACGTCCTGACTTTC
TRBV5-4,TRBJ2-3,NA,14,TRBD1,CASSPDRGGNTQYF,TGTGCCAGCAGCCCCGACAGGGGGGGAAATACGCAGTATTTT
TRBV2,TRBJ2-1,NA,11,NA,CAGHTYNEQFF,TGTGCCGGACACACGTACAATGAGCAGTTCTTC
TRBV4-1,TRBJ2-3,NA,15,NA,CASSQYGQSTDTQYF,TGCGCCAGCAGCCAATACGGACAGAGCACAGATACGCAGTATTTT
TRBV5-1,TRBJ2-5,NA,15,NA,CASSLDVRAQETQYF,TGCGCCAGCAGCTTGGATGTCAGGGCGCAAGAGACCCAGTACTTC
TRBV5-1,TRBJ2-2,NA,18,TRBD2,CASSQLGLAGANTGELFF,TGCGCCAGCAGCCAGCTGGGACTAGCGGGGGCGAACACCGGGGAGCTGTTTTTT
TRBV18,TRBJ2-5,NA,13,NA,CASSPPTRETQYF,TGTGCCAGCTCACCACCCACCAGAGAGACCCAGTACTTC
TRBV5-1,TRBJ1-2,NA,15,TRBD1,CASSLEGTGRYGYTF,TGCGCCAGCAGCTTGGAGGGGACAGGGCGGTATGGCTACACCTTC
TRBV5-1,TRBJ2-7,NA,12,NA,CASSKEVYEQYF,TGCGCCAGCAGCAAGGAGGTCTACGAGCAGTACTTC
TRBV11-2,TRBJ2-5,NA,13,TRBD2,CASSAGTSETQYF,TGTGCCAGCAGCGCAGGGACTAGTGAGACCCAGTACTTC
TRBV6-1,TRBJ2-5,NA,13,NA,CASSKGFQETQYF,TGTGCCAGCAGTAAAGGGTTCCAAGAGACCCAGTACTTC
TRBV6-1,TRBJ1-1,NA,13,NA,CASSESRDTEAFF,TGTGCCAGCAGTGAGAGTAGAGACACTGAAGCTTTCTTT
TRBV5-1,TRBJ2-3,once,15,NA,CASSSGLTSTDTQYF,TGCGCCAGCAGCTCGGGGCTAACCTCCACAGATACGCAGTATTTT
TRBV5-4,TRBJ1-5,medium-sized,14,NA,CASSFGGSNQPQHF,TGTGCCAGCAGCTTCGGGGGGAGCAATCAGCCCCAGCATTTT
TRBV6-5,TRBJ2-1,NA,15,NA,CASSCQGGRYNEQFF,TGTGCCAGCAGTTGCCAGGGGGGGCGATACAATGAGCAGTTCTTC